A selection of T cell receptor beta chains follows, all from one sample in a study of neurological immune-mediated disorders. Via MiXCR, TCRdb re-called the 5' RACE reads, giving one row per CDR3 protein. The data show 45,000 or so distinct CDR3 sequences, about 6.3% seen once. The sequencing input was CD4+ T cells from blood. These receptors were collected from a woman aged 40 to 50 in good health. Both conserved end residues are part of each CDR3.

V: TRBV27
CDR3: CASSLGGPDGEQYF

V: TRBV7-2
CDR3: CASSPWTSSTDTQYF

V: TRBV3-1
CDR3: CASSQLRATGRQETQYF

V: TRBV27
CDR3: CATKLKERGSYEQYF

V: TRBV2
CDR3: CASSPQGLAGAGELFF

V: TRBV10-3
CDR3: CAIDAGGAGRHYEQYF

V: TRBV20-1
CDR3: CSAREDGAGELFF

V: TRBV7-2
CDR3: CASSLASGSWNEQYF

V: TRBV9
CDR3: CASSVAVYTEAFF

V: TRBV20-1
CDR3: CSARRFLGRTSYEQYF

V: TRBV6-2/TRBV6-3
CDR3: CASSLTSGRAGTGELFF

V: TRBV10-3
CDR3: CAISEGHNSNQPQHF

V: TRBV5-1
CDR3: CASSLYPTSTDTQYF

V: TRBV5-6
CDR3: CASSSLGLYEQYF

V: TRBV20-1
CDR3: CSPRPTSGVTTDTQYF

V: TRBV24-1
CDR3: CATSDFTSGGGNEQFF

V: TRBV12-3/TRBV12-4
CDR3: CASSIRNNREQYF

V: TRBV5-1
CDR3: CASSLEGSTGELFF

V: TRBV29-1
CDR3: CSADRVTEAFF

V: TRBV7-9
CDR3: CASSLDPAGRETQYF

V: TRBV7-8
CDR3: CASSLASGRGTGELFF

V: TRBV7-7
CDR3: CASSPGGANTGELFF

V: TRBV5-1
CDR3: CASSGAGERETQYF

V: TRBV5-5
CDR3: CASSLTGVRTEAFF

V: TRBV7-8
CDR3: CASSFPQLNTEAFF

V: TRBV12-3/TRBV12-4
CDR3: CASTPGDRGRGGGYTF

V: TRBV29-1
CDR3: CSVIRAGGRWSTDTQYF

V: TRBV20-1
CDR3: CSARPQQAWGDGGELFF

V: TRBV11-2
CDR3: CASSFTSGPYNEQFF

V: TRBV20-1
CDR3: CSASSQNTDTQYF

V: TRBV7-8
CDR3: CASSLARTNNEQFF

V: TRBV5-6
CDR3: CASSPVEDTLLGGSSYEQYF

V: TRBV25-1
CDR3: CASSELLGTGQETQYF

V: TRBV18
CDR3: CASSRRQGEVNSPLHF

V: TRBV2
CDR3: CASMAGLRLNTEAFF

V: TRBV2
CDR3: CASSDTGGIYNEQFF

V: TRBV15
CDR3: CATSRGQNYEQYF

V: TRBV20-1
CDR3: CSARVVEGQFF

V: TRBV5-1
CDR3: CASSGALLSMAWNTEAFF

V: TRBV11-2
CDR3: CASSLGTNTGELFF

V: TRBV29-1
CDR3: CSVEKTGFNEKLFF

V: TRBV7-8
CDR3: CASSERDRVYEQYF

V: TRBV5-1
CDR3: CASSLWDLEYNEQFF